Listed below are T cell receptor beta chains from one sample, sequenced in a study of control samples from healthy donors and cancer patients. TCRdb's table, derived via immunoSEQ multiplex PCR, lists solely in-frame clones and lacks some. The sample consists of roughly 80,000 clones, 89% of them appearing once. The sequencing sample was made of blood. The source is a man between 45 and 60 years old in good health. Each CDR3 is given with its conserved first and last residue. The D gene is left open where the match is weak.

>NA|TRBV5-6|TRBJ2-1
CASSFNDEQFF
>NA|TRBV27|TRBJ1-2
CASSPGSGNTNYGYTF
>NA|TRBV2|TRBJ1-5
CASRATGFRNQPQHF
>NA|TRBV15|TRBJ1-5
CATSRESVQGGNQPQHF
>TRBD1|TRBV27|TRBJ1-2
CASSLTGLDGYTF
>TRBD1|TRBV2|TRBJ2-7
CASSGTGGLLPTYEQYF
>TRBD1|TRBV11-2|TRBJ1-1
CASSSGGGTGRTEAFF
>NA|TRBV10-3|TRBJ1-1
CAISYDRSNTEAFF
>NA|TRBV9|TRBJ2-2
CASSVVSRLNTGELFF
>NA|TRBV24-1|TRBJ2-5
CATSDLQRGEETQYF
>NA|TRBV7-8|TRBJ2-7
CASSPTPSYEQYF
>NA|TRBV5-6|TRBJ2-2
CASSLLGQGGTGELFF
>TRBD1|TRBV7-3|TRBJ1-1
CASSYTDRGGTEAFF
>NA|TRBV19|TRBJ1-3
CASSLGGGSGNTIYF
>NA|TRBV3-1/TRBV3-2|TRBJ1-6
CASSPTGNSPLHF
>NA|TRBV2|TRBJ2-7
CASSAGTYEQYF
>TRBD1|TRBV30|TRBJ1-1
CAWSVPEGARSTEAFF
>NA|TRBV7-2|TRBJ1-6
CASSLGPNSPLHF
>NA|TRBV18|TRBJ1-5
CASSPGASNQPQHF
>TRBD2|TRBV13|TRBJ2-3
CASSRLGLADTDTQYF
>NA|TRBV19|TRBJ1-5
CASSSGKASNQPQHF
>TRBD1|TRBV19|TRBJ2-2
CASSFDRAITGELFF
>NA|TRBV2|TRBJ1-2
CASTLTHYGYTF
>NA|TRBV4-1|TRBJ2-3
CASSQDTGRVDTQYF
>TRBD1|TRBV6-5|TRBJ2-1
CASSSPDRAPYNEQFF
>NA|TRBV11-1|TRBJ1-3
CASSLAGFSGNTIYF
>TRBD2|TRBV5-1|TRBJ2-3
CASSLGLAGGRTDTQYF